This T cell receptor beta chain was recovered during a study of blood T cell repertoires in COVID-19. Libraries were prepared by immunoSEQ multiplex PCR; TCRdb keeps only in-frame clonotypes and omits some of them. Of 140,000 to 150,000 clones detected, 81% appear once; the ten largest clones hold 8% to 9%. The V gene lost 4 bases and the J gene lost 1 base, with 11 bases spanning the gap. The CDR3 has 14 residues. Germline assignment: CDR1 SGHRS and CDR2 YFSETQ. The V gene is TRBV5-1, the J gene TRBJ1-1; no clear D. Sequencing input: peripheral blood. This sequence originates from a human donor with acute or convalescent COVID-19. The donor label of this sample is uncertain. CDR3 bases: TGCGCCAGCAGCCCGGGAGCACCGAACACTGAAGCTTTCTTT. Residues: CASSPGAPNTEAFF.